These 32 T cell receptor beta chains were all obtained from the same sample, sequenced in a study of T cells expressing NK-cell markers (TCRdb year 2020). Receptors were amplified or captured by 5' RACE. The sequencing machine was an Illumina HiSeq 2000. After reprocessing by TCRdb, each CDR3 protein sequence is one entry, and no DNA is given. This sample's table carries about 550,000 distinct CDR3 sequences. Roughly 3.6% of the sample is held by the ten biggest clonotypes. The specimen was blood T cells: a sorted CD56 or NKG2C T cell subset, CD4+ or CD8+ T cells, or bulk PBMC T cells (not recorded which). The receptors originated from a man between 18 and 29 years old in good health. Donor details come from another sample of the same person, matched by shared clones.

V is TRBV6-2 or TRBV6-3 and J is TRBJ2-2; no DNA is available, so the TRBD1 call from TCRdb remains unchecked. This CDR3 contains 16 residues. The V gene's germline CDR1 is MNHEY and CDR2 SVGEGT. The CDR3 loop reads CASSYGAGTYTGELFF.

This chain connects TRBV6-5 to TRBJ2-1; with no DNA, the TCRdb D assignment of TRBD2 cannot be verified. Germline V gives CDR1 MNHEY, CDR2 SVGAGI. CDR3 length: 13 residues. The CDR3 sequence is CASSYGSVQEQFF.

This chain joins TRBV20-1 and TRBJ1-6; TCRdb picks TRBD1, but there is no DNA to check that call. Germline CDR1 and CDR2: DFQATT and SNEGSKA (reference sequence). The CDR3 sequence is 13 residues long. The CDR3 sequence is CSARRNGGSPLHF.

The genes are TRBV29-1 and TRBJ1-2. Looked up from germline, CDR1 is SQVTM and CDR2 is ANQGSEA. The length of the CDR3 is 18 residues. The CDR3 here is CSVRRLGDSRKGNYGYTF.

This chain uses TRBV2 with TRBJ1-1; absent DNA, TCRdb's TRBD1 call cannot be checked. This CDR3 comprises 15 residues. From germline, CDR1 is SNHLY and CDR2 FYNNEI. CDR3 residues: CASSERAGRTTEAFF.

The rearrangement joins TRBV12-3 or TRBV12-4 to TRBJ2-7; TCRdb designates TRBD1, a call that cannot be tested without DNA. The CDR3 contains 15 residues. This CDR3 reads CASRDDRGPTYEQYF.

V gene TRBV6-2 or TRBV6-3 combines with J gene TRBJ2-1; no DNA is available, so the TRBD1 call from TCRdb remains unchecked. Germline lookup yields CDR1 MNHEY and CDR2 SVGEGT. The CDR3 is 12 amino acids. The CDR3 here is CASSYFPREQFF.

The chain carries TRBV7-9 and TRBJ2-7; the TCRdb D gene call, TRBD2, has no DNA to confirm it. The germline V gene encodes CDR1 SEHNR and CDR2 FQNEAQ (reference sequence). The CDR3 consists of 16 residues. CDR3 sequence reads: CASSLKSGASPYEQYF.

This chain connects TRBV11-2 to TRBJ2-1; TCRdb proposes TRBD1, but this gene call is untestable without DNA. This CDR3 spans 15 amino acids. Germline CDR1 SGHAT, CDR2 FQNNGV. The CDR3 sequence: CASSPDRGGYNEQFF. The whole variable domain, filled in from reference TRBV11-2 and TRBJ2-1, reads EAGVAQSPRYKIIEKRQSVAFWCNPISGHATLYWYQQILGQGPKLLIQFQNNGVVDDSQLPKDRFSAERLKGVDSTLKIQPAKLEDSAVYLCASSPDRGGYNEQFFGPGTRLTVL.

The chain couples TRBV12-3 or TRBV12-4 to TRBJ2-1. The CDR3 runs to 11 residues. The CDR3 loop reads CASGSSYEQFF.

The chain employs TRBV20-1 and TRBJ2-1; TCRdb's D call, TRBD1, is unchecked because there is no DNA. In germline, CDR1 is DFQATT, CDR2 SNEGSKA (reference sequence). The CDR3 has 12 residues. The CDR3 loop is CSARGHIVEQFF.

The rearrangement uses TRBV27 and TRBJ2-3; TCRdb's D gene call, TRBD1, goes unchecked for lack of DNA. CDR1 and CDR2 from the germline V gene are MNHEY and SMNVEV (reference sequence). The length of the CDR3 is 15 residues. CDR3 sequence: CASSPQGRSTDTQYF.

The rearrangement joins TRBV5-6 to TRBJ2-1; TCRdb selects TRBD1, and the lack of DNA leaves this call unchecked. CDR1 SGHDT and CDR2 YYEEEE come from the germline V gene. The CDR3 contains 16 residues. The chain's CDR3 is CASSSATGESGNEQFF.

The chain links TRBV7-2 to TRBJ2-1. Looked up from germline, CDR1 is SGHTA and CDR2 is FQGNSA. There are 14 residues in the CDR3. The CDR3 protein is CASSPEVLGNEQFF.

The chain's CDR3 is CASSLERTTLAGGPYEQYF. The J gene is TRBJ2-7, the V gene TRBV11-2; the TRBD2 assignment by TCRdb is unverifiable without DNA. Germline V gene sequence: CDR1 SGHAT, CDR2 FQNNGV. The CDR3 spans 19 residues.

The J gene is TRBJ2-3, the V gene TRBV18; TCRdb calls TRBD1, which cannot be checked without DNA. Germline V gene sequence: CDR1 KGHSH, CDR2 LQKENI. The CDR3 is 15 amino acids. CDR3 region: CASSPGARYTDTQYF. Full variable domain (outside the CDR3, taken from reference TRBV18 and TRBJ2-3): NAGVMQNPRHLVRRRGQEARLRCSPMKGHSHVYWYRQLPEEGLKFMVYLQKENIIDESGMPKERFSAEFPKEGPSILRIQQVVRGDSAAYFCASSPGARYTDTQYFGPGTRLTVL.

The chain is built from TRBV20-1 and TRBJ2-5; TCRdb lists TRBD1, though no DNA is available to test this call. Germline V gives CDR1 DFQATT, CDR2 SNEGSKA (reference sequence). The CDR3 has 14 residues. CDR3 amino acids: CSAIRDRGRETQYF.

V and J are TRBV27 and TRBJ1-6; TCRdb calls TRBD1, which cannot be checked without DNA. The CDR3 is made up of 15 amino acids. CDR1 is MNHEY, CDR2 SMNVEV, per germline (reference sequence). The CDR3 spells CASSLSQGLNSPLHF.

CDR3 loop: CAISESGDPLQNEQFF. V usage is TRBV10-3 and J usage is TRBJ2-1; TCRdb outputs TRBD1, but without DNA this stays unchecked. Germline CDR1 ENHRY, CDR2 SYGVKD. The CDR3 has 16 amino acids.

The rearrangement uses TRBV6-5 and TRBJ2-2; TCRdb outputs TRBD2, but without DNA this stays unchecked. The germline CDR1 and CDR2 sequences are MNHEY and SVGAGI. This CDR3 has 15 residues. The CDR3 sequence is CASVSGRAGTGELFF.

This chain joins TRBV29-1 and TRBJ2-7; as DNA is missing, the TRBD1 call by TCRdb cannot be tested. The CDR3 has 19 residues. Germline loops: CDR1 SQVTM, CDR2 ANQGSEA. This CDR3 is CSVFFLLRDRGLDYYEQYF.

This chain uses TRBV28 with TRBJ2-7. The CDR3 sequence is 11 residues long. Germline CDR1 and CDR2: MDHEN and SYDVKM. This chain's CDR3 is CASSLHVEQYF.

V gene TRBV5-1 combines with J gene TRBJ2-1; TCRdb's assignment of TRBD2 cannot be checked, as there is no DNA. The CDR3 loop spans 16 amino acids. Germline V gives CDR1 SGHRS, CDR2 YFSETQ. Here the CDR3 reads CASSLAQLAGVNEQFF. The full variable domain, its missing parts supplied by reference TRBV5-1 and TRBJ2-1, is KAGVTQTPRYLIKTRGQQVTLSCSPISGHRSVSWYQQTPGQGLQFLFEYFSETQRNKGNFPGRFSGRQFSNSRSEMNVSTLELGDSALYLCASSLAQLAGVNEQFFGPGTRLTVL.

The CDR3 reads CASDQGGGNSPLHF. The chain links TRBV7-2 to TRBJ1-6; TCRdb returns TRBD1, unconfirmable since there is no DNA. CDR3 length equals 14 residues. Germline V gene lookup returns CDR1 SGHTA and CDR2 FQGNSA.

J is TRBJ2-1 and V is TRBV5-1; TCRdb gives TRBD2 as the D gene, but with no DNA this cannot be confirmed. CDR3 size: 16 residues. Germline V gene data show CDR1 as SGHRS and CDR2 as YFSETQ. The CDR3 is CASSLWTSGSDREQFF.

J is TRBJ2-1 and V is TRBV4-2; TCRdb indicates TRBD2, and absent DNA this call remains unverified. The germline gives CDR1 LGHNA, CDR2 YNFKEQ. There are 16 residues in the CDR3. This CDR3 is CASSREASGRGNEQFF.

This CDR3 is CASSQEAVGTGNTIYF. This chain joins TRBV4-2 and TRBJ1-3; TCRdb's D call of TRBD1 is untestable without DNA. This CDR3 spans 16 amino acids. Germline values: CDR1 LGHNA, CDR2 YNFKEQ.

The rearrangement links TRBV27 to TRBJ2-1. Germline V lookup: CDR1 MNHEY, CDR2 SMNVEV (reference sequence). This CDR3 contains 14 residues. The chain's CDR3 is CASSLLGQLDEQFF.

The CDR3: CASSQVGSGSAGETQYF. The genes are TRBV3-1 and TRBJ2-5; TCRdb outputs TRBD2, but without DNA this stays unchecked. Looked up from germline, CDR1 is LGHDT and CDR2 is YNNKEL (reference sequence). The CDR3 runs 17 residues.

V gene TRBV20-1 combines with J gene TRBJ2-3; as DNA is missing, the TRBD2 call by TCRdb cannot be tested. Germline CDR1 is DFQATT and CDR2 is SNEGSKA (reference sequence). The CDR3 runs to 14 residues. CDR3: CSAALASVGDTQYF.

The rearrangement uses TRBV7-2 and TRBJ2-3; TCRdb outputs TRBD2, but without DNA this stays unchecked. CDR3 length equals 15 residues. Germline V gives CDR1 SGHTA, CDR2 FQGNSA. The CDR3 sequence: CASSLGGLETDTQYF.

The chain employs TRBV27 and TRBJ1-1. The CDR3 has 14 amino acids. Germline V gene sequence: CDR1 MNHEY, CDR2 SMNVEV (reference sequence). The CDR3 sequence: CASSVGRPITEAFF.